This entry is about one T cell receptor beta chain. In the study's own analysis: Estimates of nucleated cell counts were drawn from the amplification of reference gene primers. Sequencing used immunoSEQ multiplex PCR; TCRdb keeps in-frame clones, though not all of them. D and trimming come from the DNA, and the V and J calls and clone size come from that table. The sample has a few hundred thousand clones, around 80% seen once; the top ten hold less than 3.5%. This entry belongs to a study of blood T cell repertoires in COVID-19. Study-wide context: Collection of acute and convalescent COVID-19 samples took place in the United States, Italy and Spain. Nucleic acid was either cDNA or gDNA, and it came from T cells, B-cell-depleted T cells, or PBMCs.

After removal of 6 bases from V and 6 bases from J, the junction contained 14 bases not matched to a gene. Germline assignment: CDR1 MNHEY and CDR2 SVGAGI. CDR3 length: 15 amino acids. The receptor comes from a woman between 18 and 29 years old with acute or convalescent COVID-19. The chain links TRBV6-5 to TRBJ2-7, with 7 bases fitting TRBD2. Sequences were obtained from peripheral blood. The CDR3 coding sequence is TGTGCCAGCAGCTCCTTTATGGGACTAACGTTCGAGCAGTACTTC. Translated, it gives CASSSFMGLTFEQYF.